The 27 T cell receptor beta chains presented below share a single source sample, sequenced in a study of T-cell memory formation after mild COVID-19. TCRdb reprocessed the 5' RACE reads with MiXCR, giving one entry per CDR3 protein. The sample lists fewer than 150,000 distinct CDR3 sequences, less than 6.5% seen once, with 2% to 2.5% in the top ten. Sequencing was performed on PBMCs or a T cell subset sorted from them (not recorded which). These receptor sequences come from an adult woman who had mild COVID-19 (a few samples of this study predate the infection). Cell type and time point are not known.

There are a few counts of this clonotype. The rearrangement joins TRBV7-2 to TRBJ1-6; D ambiguous. V was pared by 1 base and J by 9 bases, with 10 bases between. CDR1 and CDR2 from the germline V gene are SGHTA and FQGNSA. The CDR3 covers 14 residues. CDR3 bases: TGTGCCAGCAGCTTAGTAGGGCTCGGTTCACCCCTCCACTTT. Its protein is CASSLVGLGSPLHF.

V usage is TRBV12-3 or TRBV12-4 and J usage is TRBJ2-5; 8 bases are shared with TRBD2. This CDR3 contains 15 residues. V shed 5 bases, J shed 1 base, and the junction held 6 bases outside the gene matches. The DNA for the CDR3 is TGTGCCAGCAGTCCTCGGGAGGGCTTCCAAGAGACCCAGTACTTC. As protein: CASSPREGFQETQYF.

This clonotype was found many times. The J gene is TRBJ1-2, the V gene TRBV24-1; 7 nucleotides agree with TRBD1. Germline CDR1 KGHDR, CDR2 SFDVKD. Trimming took 6 bases from V and 1 from J; bases not matched to a gene: 4. This CDR3 is built from 14 residues. CDR3 in amino acids: CATSRDSLNYGYTF. The CDR3 DNA reads TGTGCCACCAGTCGGGACAGCCTTAACTATGGCTACACCTTC.

This clonotype was seen a few times. The chain uses TRBV29-1 and TRBJ2-1; TRBD2 matches at 9 bases. The CDR3 has 13 residues. J was trimmed by 8 bases and V by 4 bases; bases with no gene match: 6. The germline V gene encodes CDR1 SQVTM and CDR2 ANQGSEA. The CDR3 nucleotides read TGCAGCGTTGGCGGGAGGGCCTCTTATGAGCAGTTCTTC. Encoded protein: CSVGGRASYEQFF.

This clonotype occurred many times. The V and J genes are TRBV18 and TRBJ1-6, with D hard to call. CDR1 is KGHSH and CDR2 is LQKENI in the germline V gene. The CDR3 sequence is 14 residues long. V gave up 2 bases and J gave up 8 bases, with 10 bases separating them. Here the CDR3 reads CASSPKAQDSPLHF. CDR3 nucleotide sequence: TGTGCCAGCTCACCAAAGGCGCAGGATTCACCCCTCCACTTT.

Comment on this clonotype: This could be a read error, since a much larger clone is one nucleotide away. The chain is built from TRBV20-1 and TRBJ2-1, with 10 bases matching TRBD1. Per germline, CDR1 DFQATT and CDR2 SNEGSKA (reference sequence). The CDR3 contains 18 residues. The CDR3 nucleotides read TGCAGTTCTAGAGACCGGGACAGGGGAGTACAATGGTACAATGAGCAGTTCTTC. Translation gives CSSRDRDRGVQWYNEQFF.

The V gene is TRBV5-1, the J gene TRBJ2-3; 13 nucleotides line up with TRBD2. This CDR3 has 16 amino acids. Trimming removed 2 bases from V and 4 bases from J; junction bases left unmatched: 4. The germline CDR1 and CDR2 sequences are SGHRS and YFSETQ. CDR3 in amino acids: CASSFDGLAGADTQYF. The CDR3 nucleotides are TGCGCCAGCAGCTTCGACGGACTAGCGGGGGCAGATACGCAGTATTTT.

V gene TRBV24-1 combines with J gene TRBJ1-2; TRBD1 matches 8 bases. This CDR3 spans 12 amino acids. Germline-derived CDR1 and CDR2 are KGHDR and SFDVKD. V lost 5 bases to trimming and J lost 7 bases; unmatched junction nucleotides: 2. The CDR3 region has the DNA TGTGCCACCAGTGTGACAGGGGTTGGCTACACCTTC. Amino acid sequence: CATSVTGVGYTF.

The V call is TRBV30, the J call TRBJ2-7; TRBD1 matches at 7 bases. Germline values: CDR1 GTSNPN, CDR2 SVGIG (reference sequence). The CDR3 consists of 12 residues. Trimming cost V 8 bases and J 4 bases; bases outside gene matches: 8. The CDR3 reads CAKGQTPYEQYF. The CDR3 DNA reads as TGTGCCAAGGGACAGACACCGTACGAGCAGTACTTC.

V usage is TRBV18 and J usage is TRBJ1-2; TRBD1 is a possible D gene (6 bases). Germline-derived CDR1 and CDR2 are KGHSH and LQKENI. Trimming stripped 4 bases from V and 3 bases from J, with 15 bases between. The CDR3 is 15 amino acids. The CDR3 loop is CASSRGTTGHYGYTF. DNA for the CDR3: TGTGCCAGCTCACGGGGGACTACAGGGCACTATGGCTACACCTTC.

This clonotype has a handful of counts. The chain is built from TRBV2 and TRBJ2-7, with D possibly matching TRBD2 (7 bases). The V gene lost 4 bases and the J gene lost 5 bases, with 12 bases spanning the gap. The CDR3 totals 13 residues. Germline CDR1 reads SNHLY; CDR2 reads FYNNEI. The CDR3: CASSGSGGHEQYF. The CDR3 nucleotides are TGTGCCAGCAGTGGATCGGGGGGCCACGAGCAGTACTTC.

There are many counts of this clonotype. The DNA for the CDR3 is TGTGCCAGCAGTTACCAGGGCGGGAGGGCCCGTGAGACCCAGTACTTC. It encodes CASSYQGGRARETQYF. The V and J genes are TRBV6-5 and TRBJ2-5; 9 bases map to TRBD2. This CDR3 is built from 16 residues. Trimming removed 2 bases from V and 5 bases from J; junction bases left unmatched: 9. The V gene's germline CDR1 is MNHEY and CDR2 SVGAGI.

This clonotype has more than one count but fewer than ten. V usage is TRBV7-8 and J usage is TRBJ2-7, with 8 bases fitting TRBD1. The CDR3 is 18 residues long. Germline CDR1 is SGHVS and CDR2 is FQNEAQ. Unmatched junction bases numbered 14, after V lost 3 bases and J lost 1 base. CDR3 region: CASSLVAQGVIFSYEQYF. The DNA of the CDR3 is TGTGCCAGCAGCTTGGTAGCACAGGGGGTCATCTTTTCCTACGAGCAGTACTTC.

The sample holds many counts of this clonotype. V usage is TRBV9 and J usage is TRBJ2-5, with 7 bases identical to TRBD1. Per the germline V gene, CDR1 is SGDLS and CDR2 is YYNGEE. Germline trimming cut 0 bases from V and 5 bases from J; bases unmatched to any gene: 4. This CDR3 region has 14 residues. The chain's CDR3 is CASSVGQGRETQYF. CDR3 DNA sequence: TGTGCCAGCAGCGTAGGACAGGGTCGTGAGACCCAGTACTTC. Drawing the rest from reference TRBV9 and TRBJ2-5, the complete variable domain is DSGVTQTPKHLITATGQRVTLRCSPRSGDLSVYWYQQSLDQGLQFLIQYYNGEERAKGNILERFSAQQFPDLHSELNLSSLELGDSALYFCASSVGQGRETQYFGPGTRLLVL.

The V call is TRBV9, the J call TRBJ2-3, with TRBD2 matching 9 bases. CDR1 is SGDLS and CDR2 is YYNGEE in the germline V gene. J gave up 4 bases and V 1 base, and 10 bases lay outside the gene matches. The CDR3 is 17 residues long. The CDR3 DNA follows: TGTGCCAGCAGCGTATCCGCTAGCGGGGTAATCGCAGATACGCAGTATTTT. It is translated as CASSVSASGVIADTQYF. The variable domain in full, with the rest retrieved from reference TRBV9 and TRBJ2-3, is DSGVTQTPKHLITATGQRVTLRCSPRSGDLSVYWYQQSLDQGLQFLIQYYNGEERAKGNILERFSAQQFPDLHSELNLSSLELGDSALYFCASSVSASGVIADTQYFGPGTRLTVL.

Only a few counts were recorded for this clonotype. The V and J genes are TRBV18 and TRBJ1-4; no clear D. The CDR3 spans 17 residues. Germline lookup yields CDR1 KGHSH and CDR2 LQKENI. Between the trimmed V and J ends, which lost 1 base and 0 bases, there was a span of 12 bases. The CDR3 DNA reads as TGTGCCAGCTCACCACGGGCAGGAGGTTCAACTAATGAAAAACTGTTTTTT. Protein: CASSPRAGGSTNEKLFF.

This clonotype was seen only a few times. This chain joins TRBV6-5 and TRBJ2-1, with a weak D call TRBD2 (5 bases). Germline CDR1 reads MNHEY; CDR2 reads SVGAGI. V was shortened by 4 bases and J by 6 bases, with 7 bases between the two germline ends. The CDR3 totals 12 residues. The DNA for the CDR3 is TGTGCCAGCAGTTCGGGAACCAATGAGCAGTTCTTC. Its translation is CASSSGTNEQFF.

The chain has TRBV6-2 or TRBV6-3 and TRBJ2-3; a possible D gene is TRBD2 (5 bases). V was cut by 5 bases and J by 8 bases, with 11 bases left in between. This CDR3 comprises 12 residues. The germline gives CDR1 MNHEY, CDR2 SVGEGT. As DNA, the CDR3 is TGTGCCAGCAGTCAAGCGGTGGGTACGCAGTATTTT. Encoded protein: CASSQAVGTQYF.

The rearrangement joins TRBV12-3 or TRBV12-4 to TRBJ1-2; D unresolved. The CDR3 loop spans 13 amino acids. V lost 2 bases, J lost 0 bases, and 4 bases lay in between. The CDR3 region is CASSLLANYGYTF. The DNA for the CDR3 is TGTGCCAGCAGTTTACTCGCTAACTATGGCTACACCTTC.

There are a few counts of this clonotype. The V call is TRBV5-1, the J call TRBJ2-3; 7 positions match TRBD1. Germline CDR1 SGHRS, CDR2 YFSETQ. The CDR3 totals 16 residues. V trimming: 2 bases; J trimming: 0 bases; junction bases outside the gene matches: 6. This chain's CDR3 is CASSLGGQRSTDTQYF. CDR3 DNA: TGCGCCAGCAGCTTAGGGGGACAGCGAAGCACAGATACGCAGTATTTT.

This clonotype was detected a few times. The CDR3 spells CASNLGGTPREQYF. The CDR3 nucleotides are TGTGCCAGCAATCTGGGCGGGACACCTCGCGAGCAGTACTTC. The chain uses TRBV3-1 and TRBJ2-7; D assignment may be TRBD1 or TRBD2 (6 bases each). The V gene lost 7 bases and the J gene lost 6 bases, with 19 bases spanning the gap. This CDR3 region has 14 residues. Germline V gene data show CDR1 as LGHDT and CDR2 as YNNKEL (reference sequence).

This clonotype occurred many times. The V and J genes are TRBV7-9 and TRBJ2-5; D may be TRBD2 (7 bases). The CDR3 runs to 15 residues. The germline V gene encodes CDR1 SEHNR and CDR2 FQNEAQ (reference sequence). Trimming pared 4 bases from V and 4 bases from J, leaving 16 bases between. In DNA, the CDR3 is TGTGCCAGCAGCTACCCGTTGGGGGGGCGAGAGACCCAGTACTTC. Encoded protein: CASSYPLGGRETQYF. Looking up the rest from reference TRBV7-9 and TRBJ2-5 gives the full variable domain: DTGVSQNPRHKITKRGQNVTFRCDPISEHNRLYWYRQTLGQGPEFLTYFQNEAQLEKSRLLSDRFSAERPKGSFSTLEIQRTEQGDSAMYLCASSYPLGGRETQYFGPGTRLLVL.

V usage is TRBV3-1 and J usage is TRBJ1-2; possible D gene TRBD1, 5 bases. With 0 bases removed from V and 9 bases from J, the gap between germline ends came to 11 bases. This CDR3 is 13 amino acids long. From germline, CDR1 is LGHDT and CDR2 YNNKEL (reference sequence). CDR3 amino acids: CASSQDTGLRYTF. In DNA, the CDR3 is TGTGCCAGCAGCCAAGATACAGGTTTGCGCTACACCTTC.

This clonotype has a handful of counts. V gene TRBV5-1 combines with J gene TRBJ2-2; 7 nucleotides match TRBD2. CDR1 is SGHRS and CDR2 is YFSETQ in the germline V gene. The trim removed 4 bases at V and 4 bases at J, leaving 7 bases unmatched. The CDR3 has 15 amino acids. The CDR3 nucleotides read TGCGCCAGCAGCGGGAGGGGTTCGGTCACCGGGGAGCTGTTTTTT. This encodes CASSGRGSVTGELFF.

By share of the sample, this clonotype is medium-sized (0.01 to 0.1%). The V call is TRBV15, the J call TRBJ2-7; D gene uncertain. Germline lookup yields CDR1 LNHNV and CDR2 YYDKDF (reference sequence). This CDR3 contains 15 residues. V lost 0 bases and J lost 6, with 15 bases in between. CDR3 region: CATSRDRGPGFEQYF. For the CDR3, the DNA is TGTGCCACCAGCAGAGATCGAGGACCCGGCTTCGAGCAGTACTTC.

This clonotype came up a few times. The chain carries TRBV3-1 and TRBJ1-6; no clear D gene. The CDR3 length is 14 residues. V gave up 1 base and J gave up 4 bases, with 5 bases separating them. Germline assignment: CDR1 LGHDT and CDR2 YNNKEL (reference sequence). CDR3 protein: CASSQAEYNSPLHF. In DNA, the CDR3 is TGTGCCAGCAGCCAAGCCGAATATAATTCACCCCTCCACTTT.

The chain uses TRBV7-3 and TRBJ2-5; 8 nucleotides agree with TRBD2. The trim removed 0 bases at V and 3 bases at J, leaving 0 bases unmatched. The CDR3 runs 14 residues. CDR1 is SGHTA, CDR2 FQGTGA, per germline. CDR3 amino acids: CASSLTSGKETQYF. CDR3 DNA: TGTGCCAGCAGCTTAACTAGCGGGAAAGAGACCCAGTACTTC.